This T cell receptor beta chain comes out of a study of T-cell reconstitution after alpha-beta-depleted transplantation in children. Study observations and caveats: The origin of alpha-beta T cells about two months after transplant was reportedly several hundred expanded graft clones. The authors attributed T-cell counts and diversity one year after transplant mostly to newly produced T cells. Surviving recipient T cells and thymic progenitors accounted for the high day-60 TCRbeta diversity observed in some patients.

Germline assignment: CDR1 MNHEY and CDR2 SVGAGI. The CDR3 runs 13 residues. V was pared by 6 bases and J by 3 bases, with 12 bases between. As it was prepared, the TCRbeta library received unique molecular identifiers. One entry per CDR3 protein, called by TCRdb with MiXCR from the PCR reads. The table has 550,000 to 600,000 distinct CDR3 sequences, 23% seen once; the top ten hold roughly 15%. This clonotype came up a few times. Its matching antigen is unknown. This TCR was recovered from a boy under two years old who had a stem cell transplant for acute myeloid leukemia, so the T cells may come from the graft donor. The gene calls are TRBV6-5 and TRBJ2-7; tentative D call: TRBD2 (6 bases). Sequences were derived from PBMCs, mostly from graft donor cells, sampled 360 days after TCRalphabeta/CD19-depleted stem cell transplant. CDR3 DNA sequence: TGTGCCAGCAGGCCGGGACTGGGCTACGAGCAGTACTTC. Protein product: CASRPGLGYEQYF.